The 30 T cell receptor beta chains presented below share a single source sample, sequenced in a study of T cell responses to AZD1222 COVID-19 vaccine. The assay was immunoSEQ multiplex PCR, and TCRdb's table has in-frame clones only and misses some. The data contain 100,000 to 120,000 clones, about nine tenths of them singletons. The sequencing here drew on peripheral blood, taken on day 0 of AZD1222 vaccination. These receptors were collected from an adult in good health.

V and J are TRBV28 and TRBJ1-6; 7 nucleotides agree with TRBD1. V dropped 6 bases and J dropped 3; count of bases not matched to a gene: 11. Germline CDR1 MDHEN, CDR2 SYDVKM. This CDR3 spans 17 amino acids. CDR3 nucleotide sequence: TGTGCCAGCAGCCAGACATTCGGGACAGACTATAATTCACCCCTCCACTTT. Translating gives CASSQTFGTDYNSPLHF.

This sequence joins TRBV7-6 and TRBJ1-5, with TRBD1 matching 9 bases. The CDR3 totals 15 residues. Germline V gives CDR1 SGHVS, CDR2 FNYEAQ. Trimming took 1 base from V and 7 from J; bases not matched to a gene: 5. The CDR3 loop is CASSLEQGAYQPQHF. As DNA, the CDR3 is TGTGCCAGCAGCTTAGAACAGGGGGCATACCAGCCCCAGCATTTT.

This clone has just one count. V gene TRBV7-9 combines with J gene TRBJ2-2, with D perhaps assigned TRBD1 or TRBD2 (5 bases each). The CDR3 contains 16 residues. In germline, CDR1 is SEHNR, CDR2 FQNEAQ (reference sequence). With 0 bases removed from V and 3 bases from J, the gap between germline ends came to 11 bases. In DNA, the CDR3 is TGTGCCAGCAGCTTAGCTGTTGGGGGTTACACCGGGGAGCTGTTTTTT. Translating gives CASSLAVGGYTGELFF.

The V gene is TRBV24-1, the J gene TRBJ1-2; no firm D call. This CDR3 is 15 amino acids long. CDR1 and CDR2 from the germline V gene are KGHDR and SFDVKD. V lost 3 bases and J lost 2, with 12 bases in between. CDR3 amino acids: CATSDRRTANYGYTF. The CDR3 DNA is TGTGCCACCAGTGATCGCCGGACGGCCAACTATGGCTACACCTTC.

This chain uses TRBV18 with TRBJ1-1; 7 nucleotides match TRBD1. From germline, CDR1 is KGHSH and CDR2 LQKENI. Unmatched junction bases numbered 6, after V lost 0 bases and J lost 5 bases. This CDR3 spans 15 amino acids. CDR3 nucleotides: TGTGCCAGCTCACCACCTTCCAGGGGGGAGACTGAAGCTTTCTTT. As protein: CASSPPSRGETEAFF.

This chain joins TRBV18 and TRBJ1-2, with D possibly being TRBD1 (6 bases). The germline V gene has CDR1 KGHSH and CDR2 LQKENI. This CDR3 is 12 amino acids long. With 5 bases removed from V and 7 bases from J, the gap between germline ends came to 11 bases. The CDR3 protein is CASSATGAGYTF. Written as DNA, the CDR3 is TGTGCCAGCTCAGCAACGGGGGCTGGCTACACCTTC.

The chain couples TRBV18 to TRBJ1-1; weak D call: TRBD1 (6 bases). Trimming removed 3 bases from V and 1 base from J, with 9 bases in between. Germline loops: CDR1 KGHSH, CDR2 LQKENI. The CDR3 totals 14 residues. CDR3 sequence: CASSPGQQNTEAFF. As DNA, the CDR3 is TGTGCCAGCTCACCCGGACAGCAGAACACTGAAGCTTTCTTT.

This chain joins TRBV27 and TRBJ1-1; 7 nucleotides agree with TRBD1. The CDR3 runs 13 residues. CDR1 is MNHEY and CDR2 is SMNVEV in the germline V gene (reference sequence). V lost 8 bases, J lost 1 base, and 4 bases stayed unmatched. For the CDR3, the DNA is TGTGCCAGCGGACAGGAGGCGAACACTGAAGCTTTCTTT. As protein: CASGQEANTEAFF.

The chain uses TRBV5-5 and TRBJ2-7, with 11 bases lining up with TRBD2. J gave up 9 bases and V 4 bases, and 12 bases lay outside the gene matches. Germline V gene sequence: CDR1 SGHKS, CDR2 YYEKEE (reference sequence). The CDR3 has 15 amino acids. The CDR3 sequence is CASSGGLAVSERQYF. The CDR3 nucleotides are TGTGCCAGCAGCGGGGGACTAGCGGTCTCCGAAAGGCAGTACTTC. The whole variable domain, filled in from reference TRBV5-5 and TRBJ2-7, reads DAGVTQSPTHLIKTRGQQVTLRCSPISGHKSVSWYQQVLGQGPQFIFQYYEKEERGRGNFPDRFSARQFPNYSSELNVNALLLGDSALYLCASSGGLAVSERQYFGPGTRLTVT.

The CDR3 loop is CASRTGETQYF. As DNA, the CDR3 is TGTGCCAGTAGGACAGGGGAGACCCAGTACTTC. The chain recombines TRBV6-5 with TRBJ2-5; TRBD1 matches at 8 bases. The CDR3 has 11 amino acids. The V gene's germline CDR1 is MNHEY and CDR2 SVGAGI. The V segment lost 9 bases and the J segment 5 bases; nucleotides outside the gene matches: 2.

This rearrangement joins TRBV5-1 to TRBJ1-1; D is ambiguous. Trimming left V 4 bases short and J 0 bases short, with 19 bases between. Per germline, CDR1 SGHRS and CDR2 YFSETQ. This CDR3 region has 17 residues. The CDR3 spells CASSGSSEFNMNTEAFF. CDR3 coding DNA: TGCGCCAGCAGCGGTAGCTCAGAGTTTAACATGAACACTGAAGCTTTCTTT.

The chain carries TRBV29-1 and TRBJ1-5; no firm D call. Trimming left V 6 bases short and J 2 bases short, with 14 bases between. The CDR3 is made up of 14 amino acids. Per germline, CDR1 SQVTM and CDR2 ANQGSEA. The CDR3 loop reads CSVSFGGGNQPQHF. CDR3 coding DNA: TGCAGCGTATCCTTCGGCGGGGGCAATCAGCCCCAGCATTTT.

The V and J genes are TRBV11-2 and TRBJ2-7; either TRBD1 or TRBD2 may fit D (5 bases each). V lost 6 bases to trimming and J lost 0 bases, with 15 bases between them. Germline V lookup: CDR1 SGHAT, CDR2 FQNNGV. The CDR3 has 15 amino acids. CDR3 region: CASRGESFYSYEQYF. The DNA of the CDR3 is TGTGCCAGCAGGGGGGAGAGTTTTTACTCCTACGAGCAGTACTTC.

The chain recombines TRBV5-5 with TRBJ1-1; the D is unclear. The germline CDR1 and CDR2 sequences are SGHKS and YYEKEE (reference sequence). The CDR3 runs to 13 residues. Trimming removed 0 bases from V and 0 bases from J, with 3 bases in between. This CDR3 is CASSLVLNTEAFF. The CDR3 DNA is TGTGCCAGCAGCTTGGTGTTGAACACTGAAGCTTTCTTT.

The chain has TRBV5-1 and TRBJ2-5; 7 bases align to TRBD1. The CDR3 has 13 amino acids. The trim removed 6 bases at V and 7 bases at J, leaving 9 bases unmatched. Looked up from germline, CDR1 is SGHRS and CDR2 is YFSETQ. CDR3 nucleotides: TGCGCCAGCACTAGGGGGCAAGACGGGACCCAGTACTTC. It encodes CASTRGQDGTQYF. Combining the CDR3 with reference TRBV5-1 and TRBJ2-5 gives the whole variable domain KAGVTQTPRYLIKTRGQQVTLSCSPISGHRSVSWYQQTPGQGLQFLFEYFSETQRNKGNFPGRFSGRQFSNSRSEMNVSTLELGDSALYLCASTRGQDGTQYFGPGTRLLVL.

The chain uses TRBV12-3 or TRBV12-4 and TRBJ1-1; D gene unclear. The ends were cut back, 4 bases at V and 0 bases at J, with 6 bases in the middle. CDR3 size: 13 residues. The CDR3 DNA reads TGTGCCAGCAGTTCTCACTTGAACACTGAAGCTTTCTTT. Translating it yields CASSSHLNTEAFF.

DNA of the CDR3: TGTGCCTGGATACGGCAGGGTGAAGCTTTCTTT. Amino acids: CAWIRQGEAFF. V and J are TRBV30 and TRBJ1-1, with D tentatively TRBD1 (5 bases). V lost 4 bases and J 7 bases, leaving 10 bases between the germline ends. The germline gives CDR1 GTSNPN, CDR2 SVGIG (reference sequence). The CDR3 contains 11 residues.

The J gene is TRBJ1-6, the V gene TRBV5-1, with D possibly matching TRBD1 (6 bases). The CDR3 extends over 13 amino acids. CDR1 and CDR2 (germline): SGHRS, YFSETQ. V was shortened by 3 bases and J by 7 bases, with 8 bases between the two germline ends. The CDR3 region is CASSWDNNSPLHF. CDR3 nucleotides: TGCGCCAGCAGCTGGGACAACAATTCACCCCTCCACTTT.

V and J are TRBV15 and TRBJ1-1; D remains ambiguous. Trimming stripped 0 bases from V and 6 bases from J, with 11 bases between. Germline CDR1 reads LNHNV; CDR2 reads YYDKDF (reference sequence). This CDR3 comprises 14 residues. CDR3 coding DNA: TGTGCCACCAGCAGAGATCAAGGGCCCTCTGAAGCTTTCTTT. It yields the protein CATSRDQGPSEAFF.

As regards this clone: Other nucleotide sequences in the sample specify the same CDR3. V and J are TRBV5-4 and TRBJ1-1, with D unresolved. V lost 0 bases, J lost 2 bases, and 8 bases lay in between. From germline, CDR1 is SGHNT and CDR2 YYREEE (reference sequence). This CDR3 spans 14 amino acids. The CDR3 DNA sequence: TGTGCCAGCAGCTTGGACAGAGGAAACACTGAAGCTTTCTTT. Protein: CASSLDRGNTEAFF.

The V and J genes are TRBV15 and TRBJ1-5; D might be TRBD1 (6 bases). Between the trimmed V and J ends, which lost 3 bases and 1 base, there was a span of 16 bases. Germline V gene lookup returns CDR1 LNHNV and CDR2 YYDKDF (reference sequence). The length of the CDR3 is 17 residues. Written as DNA, the CDR3 is TGTGCCACCAGCAGTGCCCCAGGGGATATAAGCAATCAGCCCCAGCATTTT. It translates to CATSSAPGDISNQPQHF.

The genes are TRBV5-3 and TRBJ1-4; a possible D gene is TRBD1 (6 bases). TRBV5-3 is sorted into the ORF group, with uncertain function. The CDR3 is made up of 18 amino acids. V lost 0 bases to trimming and J lost 7 bases, with 22 bases between them. CDR3 sequence (DNA): TGTGCCAGAAGCTTGGTGACAGGAACTCTACCCGCGGGTGAAAAACTGTTTTTT. This translates into CARSLVTGTLPAGEKLFF.

The chain is built from TRBV7-2 and TRBJ2-1, with 8 bases lining up with TRBD2. With V trimmed by 0 bases and J by 5 bases, 9 bases remained unmatched. The CDR3 spans 17 residues. The V gene's germline CDR1 is SGHTA and CDR2 FQGNSA. In DNA, the CDR3 is TGTGCCAGCAGCTTAGCGGGGAAAGGCGGGAGGCACAATGAGCAGTTCTTC. As protein: CASSLAGKGGRHNEQFF.

This chain connects TRBV4-1 to TRBJ1-2, with D possibly matching TRBD1 (5 bases). Looked up from germline, CDR1 is MGHRA and CDR2 is YSYEKL. V was shortened by 0 bases and J by 4 bases, with 24 bases between the two germline ends. CDR3 length: 19 residues. The CDR3 region is CASSQDLIRGRLSFYGYTF. As DNA, the CDR3 is TGCGCCAGCAGCCAAGATCTTATAAGGGGTCGACTATCCTTCTATGGCTACACCTTC.

This rearrangement joins TRBV2 to TRBJ1-2, with D hard to call. Trimming took 8 bases from V and 7 from J, leaving 20 bases between them. CDR1 is SNHLY and CDR2 is FYNNEI in the germline V gene. The CDR3 has 14 residues. The DNA of the CDR3 is TGTGCCAGCCGTCCGGACCCGCTGGGAGTTGGCTACACCTTC. This encodes CASRPDPLGVGYTF.

This clone was recorded once. V is TRBV19 and J is TRBJ2-5, with 14 bases fitting TRBD2. J was trimmed by 5 bases and V by 6 bases; bases with no gene match: 5. The CDR3 totals 15 residues. Germline CDR1 and CDR2: LNHDA and SQIVND (reference sequence). The CDR3 DNA reads TGTGCCAGTAGCGGGACTAGCGGGAGCTGGGAGACCCAGTACTTC. Protein product: CASSGTSGSWETQYF.

The chain is built from TRBV12-3 or TRBV12-4 and TRBJ1-5; D is uncertain. The V gene lost 6 bases and the J gene lost 7 bases, with 13 bases spanning the gap. CDR3 length: 13 amino acids. The CDR3 coding sequence is TGTGCCAGCAGCCCGGTTTTGAGCCAGCCCCAGCATTTT. Translated, it gives CASSPVLSQPQHF.

The chain joins TRBV2 to TRBJ1-1; D is perhaps TRBD1 (6 bases). CDR1 is SNHLY, CDR2 FYNNEI, per germline. This CDR3 contains 14 residues. V was pared by 6 bases and J by 5 bases, with 16 bases between. For the CDR3, the DNA is TGTGCCAGCAGCCCTGTACAGGGTTGGACTGAAGCTTTCTTT. Translation gives CASSPVQGWTEAFF. Full variable domain (outside the CDR3, taken from reference TRBV2 and TRBJ1-1): EPEVTQTPSHQVTQMGQEVILRCVPISNHLYFYWYRQILGQKVEFLVSFYNNEISEKSEIFDDQFSVERPDGSNFTLKIRSTKLEDSAMYFCASSPVQGWTEAFFGQGTRLTVV.

V usage is TRBV25-1 and J usage is TRBJ1-1; a weak D match, TRBD1 (5 bases). The CDR3 runs 10 residues. V lost 4 bases and J lost 11, with 8 bases in between. In germline, CDR1 is MGHDK, CDR2 SYGVNS. The CDR3 loop reads CASSGGAAFF. In DNA, the CDR3 is TGTGCCAGCAGTGGAGGGGCGGCTTTCTTT.

The chain uses TRBV5-6 and TRBJ2-2; either TRBD1 or TRBD2 may supply D (5 bases each). In germline, CDR1 is SGHDT, CDR2 YYEEEE. Trimming shortened V by 2 bases and J by 4 bases, and 6 bases separated the two germline ends. CDR3 length: 13 amino acids. DNA of the CDR3: TGTGCCAGCAGCTTTGGGACCACCGGGGAGCTGTTTTTT. This gives the protein CASSFGTTGELFF.